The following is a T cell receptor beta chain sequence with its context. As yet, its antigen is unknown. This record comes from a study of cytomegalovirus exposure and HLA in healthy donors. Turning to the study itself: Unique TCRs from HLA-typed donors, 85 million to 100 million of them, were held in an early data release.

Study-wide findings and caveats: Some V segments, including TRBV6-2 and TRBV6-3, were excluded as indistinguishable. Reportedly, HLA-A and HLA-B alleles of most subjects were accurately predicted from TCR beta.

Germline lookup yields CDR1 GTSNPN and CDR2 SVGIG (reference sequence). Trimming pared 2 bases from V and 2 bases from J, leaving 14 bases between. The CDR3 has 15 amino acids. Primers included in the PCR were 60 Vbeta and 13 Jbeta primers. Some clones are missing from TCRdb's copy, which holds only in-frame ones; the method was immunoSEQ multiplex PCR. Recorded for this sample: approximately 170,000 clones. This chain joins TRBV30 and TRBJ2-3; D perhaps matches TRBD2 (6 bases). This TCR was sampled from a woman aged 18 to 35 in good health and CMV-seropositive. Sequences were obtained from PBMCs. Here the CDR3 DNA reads TGTGCCTGGAGTTGGAGGGAGCGCTACACAGATACGCAGTATTTT. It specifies CAWSWRERYTDTQYF.